This is a list of T cell receptor beta chains from one sample in a study of CD8 T cells in Susac syndrome. TCRdb re-derived calls from the immunoSEQ multiplex PCR reads in MiXCR, one entry per CDR3 protein. This repertoire shows 100,000 to 110,000 distinct CDR3 sequences, 95% found once; its top ten account for 0.3%. The sequencing input was CD8+ T cells from PBMCs. The source is a human donor with Susac syndrome. Both conserved end residues are part of each CDR3. D genes are given only for firm matches. Expanded clones get a size class; other rows say once, few or many, or leave the size out.

>-|TRBD1|TRBJ2-3|TRBV9
CASSDPSQGARSSTDTQYF
TGTGCCAGCAGCGACCCCTCGCAGGGGGCGAGGAGTAGCACAGATACGCAGTATTTT
>-|-|TRBJ2-4|TRBV6-5
CASRMPGGGNIQYF
TGTGCCAGCAGGATGCCCGGAGGGGGAAACATTCAGTACTTC
>-|-|TRBJ2-7|TRBV2
CASSEAVGEVYEQYF
TGTGCCAGCAGTGAAGCAGTCGGGGAAGTCTACGAGCAGTACTTC
>-|-|TRBJ2-6|TRBV6-1
CASVKQGPFSGANVLTF
TGTGCCAGCGTAAAACAGGGCCCGTTCTCTGGGGCCAACGTCCTGACTTTC
>once|-|TRBJ2-1|TRBV7-9
CASSSAFSGNNEQFF
TGTGCCAGCAGCTCTGCTTTTAGCGGAAACAATGAGCAGTTCTTC
>-|TRBD2|TRBJ2-2|TRBV20-1
CSAGSGGATGELFF
TGCAGTGCTGGTAGCGGGGGCGCTACCGGGGAGCTGTTTTTT
>-|TRBD2|TRBJ2-7|TRBV20-1
CSATGLAGSEQYF
TGCAGTGCTACGGGACTAGCGGGATCAGAGCAGTACTTC
>-|TRBD1|TRBJ2-7|TRBV29-1
CSVLAVRDRGFNEQYF
TGCAGCGTCCTAGCTGTTCGGGACAGGGGGTTCAACGAGCAGTACTTC
>-|TRBD1|TRBJ2-5|TRBV23-1
CASSDRVGQETQYF
TGCGCCAGCAGTGACAGGGTCGGGCAAGAGACCCAGTACTTC
>-|-|TRBJ1-2|TRBV29-1
CTLGEQGGNYGYTF
TGCACCCTGGGGGAGCAGGGAGGCAACTATGGCTACACCTTC
>-|TRBD1|TRBJ2-4|TRBV28
CASSQNRGIIQYF
TGTGCCAGCAGTCAAAACAGGGGTATCATTCAGTACTTC
>-|TRBD2|TRBJ2-1|TRBV7-7
CASSLGLAGDNEQFF
TGTGCTAGCAGCTTAGGACTAGCAGGAGACAATGAGCAGTTCTTC
>once|TRBD1|TRBJ2-3|TRBV15
CATSREAGGGSDTQYF
TGTGCCACCAGCAGAGAGGCAGGGGGTGGCTCAGATACGCAGTATTTT
>-|-|TRBJ2-2|TRBV12-3/TRBV12-4
CASTQGGELFF
TGTGCCAGCACCCAAGGGGGGGAGCTGTTTTTT
>-|-|TRBJ1-2|TRBV4-1
CASSQGDGTEIYGYTF
TGCGCCAGCAGCCAAGGCGACGGGACGGAAATTTATGGCTACACCTTC
>-|-|TRBJ1-1|TRBV12-3/TRBV12-4
CASSLEEPLNTEAFF
TGTGCCAGCAGTTTAGAGGAGCCTTTGAACACTGAAGCTTTCTTT
>-|-|TRBJ1-1|TRBV29-1
CSVPDGSNTEAFF
TGCAGCGTTCCCGACGGATCGAACACTGAAGCTTTCTTT
>-|-|TRBJ1-4|TRBV13
CASSKQGGNEKLFF
TGTGCCAGCAGCAAACAGGGCGGGAATGAAAAACTGTTTTTT
>-|TRBD2|TRBJ2-1|TRBV29-1
CSVGLLAGLDNEQFF
TGCAGCGTGGGATTATTAGCGGGGCTAGACAATGAGCAGTTCTTC
>-|TRBD1|TRBJ2-7|TRBV29-1
CSAGTGEIEQYF
TGCAGCGCTGGGACAGGGGAGATCGAGCAGTACTTC
>-|-|TRBJ2-7|TRBV3-1
CASSQDAAGREQYF
TGTGCCAGCAGCCAAGATGCGGCAGGGAGGGAGCAGTACTTC
>-|-|TRBJ2-1|TRBV19
CASSMARQQFF
TGTGCCAGTAGTATGGCGAGACAGCAGTTCTTC
>-|-|TRBJ2-2|TRBV20-1
CSASGTNTGELFF
TGCAGTGCTTCCGGGACGAACACCGGGGAGCTGTTTTTT
>-|TRBD1|TRBJ1-6|TRBV2
CASSDGTASYNSPLHF
TGTGCCAGCAGTGACGGGACAGCGAGCTATAATTCACCCCTCCACTTT
>-|-|TRBJ2-7|TRBV7-9
CASNGRGGYEQYF
TGTGCCAGCAACGGCCGTGGGGGCTACGAGCAGTACTTC
>-|-|TRBJ1-4|TRBV20-1
CSARPNYSGGTTNEKLFF
TGCAGTGCTAGACCGAACTACTCCGGGGGAACGACTAATGAAAAACTGTTTTTT
>-|-|TRBJ2-1|TRBV4-1
CASSLERAAYNEQFF
TGCGCCAGCAGCCTCGAGCGGGCTGCCTACAATGAGCAGTTCTTC
>-|-|TRBJ1-2|TRBV29-1
CSVNGYTF
TGCAGCGTAAATGGCTACACCTTC
>-|-|TRBJ1-5|TRBV5-1
CASSLGPGQPQHF
TGCGCCAGCAGCTTAGGTCCCGGTCAGCCCCAGCATTTT
>-|-|TRBJ2-7|TRBV29-1
CSVAASGEQYF
TGCAGCGTAGCCGCTAGTGGCGAGCAGTACTTC
>once|TRBD1|TRBJ2-5|TRBV10-3
CAISETGGGETQYF
TGTGCCATCAGTGAGACAGGGGGAGGAGAGACCCAGTACTTC
>-|TRBD1|TRBJ2-3|TRBV29-1
CSVGQALTDTQYF
TGCAGCGTGGGACAGGCTCTCACAGATACGCAGTATTTT
>-|-|TRBJ2-3|TRBV9
CASSLPGIGGQGRDTQYF
TGTGCCAGCAGTCTCCCTGGTATCGGGGGACAAGGACGAGATACGCAGTATTTT
>-|TRBD1|TRBJ1-1|TRBV20-1
CSARDFGTVHTEAFF
TGCAGTGCTAGAGATTTCGGGACAGTCCACACTGAAGCTTTCTTT
>once|TRBD1|TRBJ1-2|TRBV3-1
CASSRGQGHGGYTF
TGTGCCAGCAGTCGCGGACAGGGACATGGCGGCTACACCTTC
>-|-|TRBJ2-1|TRBV9
CASSVGQGGFNEQFF
TGTGCCAGCAGCGTAGGACAGGGAGGTTTCAATGAGCAGTTCTTC
>-|-|TRBJ1-5|TRBV12-5
CASGLTGWGQPQHF
TGTGCTAGTGGTCTCACAGGATGGGGTCAGCCCCAGCATTTT
>-|-|TRBJ2-7|TRBV29-1
CSVEDRGKAKGYEQYF
TGCAGCGTTGAAGATCGGGGTAAGGCGAAGGGTTACGAGCAGTACTTC
>-|-|TRBJ1-1|TRBV2
CASTKTNLEAFF
TGTGCCAGCACAAAGACCAACCTTGAAGCTTTCTTT